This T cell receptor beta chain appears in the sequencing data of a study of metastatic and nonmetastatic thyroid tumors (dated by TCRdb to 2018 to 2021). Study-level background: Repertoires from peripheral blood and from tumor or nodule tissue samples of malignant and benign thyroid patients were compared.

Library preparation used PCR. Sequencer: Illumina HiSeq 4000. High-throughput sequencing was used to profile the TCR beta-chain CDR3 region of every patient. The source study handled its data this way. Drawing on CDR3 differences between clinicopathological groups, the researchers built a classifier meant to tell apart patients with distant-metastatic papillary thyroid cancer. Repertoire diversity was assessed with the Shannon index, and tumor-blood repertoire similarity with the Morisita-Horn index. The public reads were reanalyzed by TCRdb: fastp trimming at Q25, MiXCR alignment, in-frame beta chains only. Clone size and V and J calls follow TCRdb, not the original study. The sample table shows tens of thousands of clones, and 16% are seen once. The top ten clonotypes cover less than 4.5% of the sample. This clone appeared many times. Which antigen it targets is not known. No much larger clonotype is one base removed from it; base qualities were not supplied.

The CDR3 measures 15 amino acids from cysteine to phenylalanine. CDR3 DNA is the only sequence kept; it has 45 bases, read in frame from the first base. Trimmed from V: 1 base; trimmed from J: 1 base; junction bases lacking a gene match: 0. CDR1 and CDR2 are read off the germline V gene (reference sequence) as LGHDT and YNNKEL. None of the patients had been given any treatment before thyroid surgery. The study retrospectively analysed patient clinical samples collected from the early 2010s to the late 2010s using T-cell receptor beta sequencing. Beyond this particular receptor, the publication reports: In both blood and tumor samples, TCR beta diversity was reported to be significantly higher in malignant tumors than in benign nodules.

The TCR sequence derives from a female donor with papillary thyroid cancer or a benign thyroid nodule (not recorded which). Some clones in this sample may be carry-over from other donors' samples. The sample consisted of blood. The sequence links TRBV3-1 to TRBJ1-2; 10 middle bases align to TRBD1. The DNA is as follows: TGTGCCAGCAGCCAAGGGACAGGGGGTAACTATGGCTACACCTTC. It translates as CASSQGTGGNYGYTF.